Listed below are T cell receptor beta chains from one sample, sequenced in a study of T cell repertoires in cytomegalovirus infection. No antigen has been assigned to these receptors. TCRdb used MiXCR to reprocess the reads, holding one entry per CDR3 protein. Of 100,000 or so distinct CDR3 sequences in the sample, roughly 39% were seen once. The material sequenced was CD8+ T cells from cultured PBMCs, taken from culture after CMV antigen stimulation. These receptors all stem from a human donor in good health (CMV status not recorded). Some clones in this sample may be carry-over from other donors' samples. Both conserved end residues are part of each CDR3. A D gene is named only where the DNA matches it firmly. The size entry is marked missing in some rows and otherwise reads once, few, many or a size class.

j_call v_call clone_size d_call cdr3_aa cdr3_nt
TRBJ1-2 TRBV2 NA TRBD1 CASDGTENYGYTF TGTGCCAGCGACGGGACAGAGAACTATGGCTACACCTTC
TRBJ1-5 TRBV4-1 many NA CASSQVGGVQPQHF TGCGCCAGCAGCCAAGTCGGAGGGGTCCAGCCCCAGCATTTT
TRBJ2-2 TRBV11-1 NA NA CASSFGWTNTGELFF TGTGCCAGCAGCTTCGGGTGGACGAACACCGGGGAGCTGTTTTTT
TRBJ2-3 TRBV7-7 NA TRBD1 CASSIQTGASTDTQYF TGTGCCAGCAGCATACAGACAGGGGCTAGCACAGATACGCAGTATTTT
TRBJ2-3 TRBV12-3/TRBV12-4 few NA CASSSVTDTQYF TGTGCCAGCAGTTCTGTAACAGATACGCAGTATTTT
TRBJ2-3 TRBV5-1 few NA CASSLERPTDTQYF TGCGCCAGCAGCTTGGAGCGACCGACAGATACGCAGTATTTT
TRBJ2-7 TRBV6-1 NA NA CASSERGQNYEQYF TGTGCCAGCAGTGAACGGGGACAAAACTACGAGCAGTACTTC
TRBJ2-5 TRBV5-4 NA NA CASRSQVQETQYF TGTGCCAGCAGGTCGCAGGTCCAAGAGACCCAGTACTTC
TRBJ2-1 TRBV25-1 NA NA CASSVWTTYNEQFF TGTGCCAGCAGTGTATGGACTACCTACAATGAGCAGTTCTTC
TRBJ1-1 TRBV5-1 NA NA CASSLAKGARAEAFF TGCGCCAGCAGCTTGGCCAAGGGCGCCCGAGCTGAAGCTTTCTTT
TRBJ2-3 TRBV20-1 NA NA CSARGGTDTQYF TGCAGTGCTAGAGGAGGGACAGATACGCAGTATTTT
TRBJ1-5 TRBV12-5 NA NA CASGLAGARQPQHF TGTGCTAGTGGTTTGGCGGGGGCGCGACAGCCCCAGCATTTT
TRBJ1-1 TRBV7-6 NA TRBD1 CASSLRGQNTEAFF TGTGCCAGCAGCCTCAGGGGGCAGAACACTGAAGCTTTCTTT
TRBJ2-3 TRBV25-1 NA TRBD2 CASSQRGGADTQYF TGTGCCAGCAGTCAGCGGGGGGGGGCAGATACGCAGTATTTT
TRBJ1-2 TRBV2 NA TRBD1 CASTSGQGNYGYTF TGTGCCAGCACTTCTGGACAGGGAAACTATGGCTACACCTTC
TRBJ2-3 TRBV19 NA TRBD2 CASSLGLAADTQYF TGTGCCAGTAGCCTTGGACTAGCAGCAGATACGCAGTATTTT
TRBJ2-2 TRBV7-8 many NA CASSLGGTGELFF TGTGCCAGCAGCTTAGGAGGGACCGGGGAGCTGTTTTTT
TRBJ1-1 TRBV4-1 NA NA CASSQALGLNTEAFF TGCGCCAGCAGCCAAGCACTCGGCCTGAACACTGAAGCTTTCTTT
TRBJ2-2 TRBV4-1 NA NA CASSQEGYNTGELFF TGCGCCAGCAGCCAAGAGGGATATAACACCGGGGAGCTGTTTTTT
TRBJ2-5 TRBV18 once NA CASSGIDETQYF TGTGCCAGCTCAGGGATCGATGAGACCCAGTACTTC
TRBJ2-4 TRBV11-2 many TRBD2 CASSLVGLASSKNIQYF TGTGCCAGCAGCTTAGTGGGACTAGCAAGTTCCAAAAACATTCAGTACTTC
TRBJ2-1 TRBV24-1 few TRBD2 CATSDLNGGTYNEQFF TGTGCCACCAGTGATTTGAACGGGGGGACCTACAATGAGCAGTTCTTC
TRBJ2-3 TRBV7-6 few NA CASSALLGSTRDTQYF TGTGCCAGCAGCGCGCTCTTGGGATCGACTAGAGATACGCAGTATTTT
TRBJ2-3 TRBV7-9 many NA CASSLDSGRSDTQYF TGTGCCAGCAGCTTAGACAGCGGTCGGTCAGATACGCAGTATTTT
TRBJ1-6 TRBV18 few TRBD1 CASSLGQGEHSPLHF TGTGCCAGCTCACTAGGACAGGGGGAACATTCACCCCTCCACTTT
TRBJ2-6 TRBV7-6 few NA CASSSTGYSGANVLTF TGTGCCAGCAGCTCGACAGGCTACTCTGGGGCCAACGTCCTGACTTTC
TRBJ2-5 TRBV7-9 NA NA CASSPGPIRETQYF TGTGCCAGCAGCCCCGGGCCAATAAGAGAGACCCAGTACTTC
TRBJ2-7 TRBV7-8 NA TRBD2 CASSPAGGQQYEQYF TGTGCCAGCAGCCCAGCGGGGGGGCAACAATACGAGCAGTACTTC
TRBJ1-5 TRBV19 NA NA CASRPTVGWQPQHF TGTGCCAGTAGGCCGACAGTAGGATGGCAGCCCCAGCATTTT
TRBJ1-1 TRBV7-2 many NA CASSRTFGGLEAFF TGTGCCAGCAGCCGTACCTTCGGGGGGCTAGAAGCTTTCTTT
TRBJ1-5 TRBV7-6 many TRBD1 CASSSTPGQGRYSNQPQHF TGTGCCAGCAGCTCAACGCCGGGACAGGGCCGATATAGCAATCAGCCCCAGCATTTT
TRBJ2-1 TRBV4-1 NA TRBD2 CASSQPGLAHEQFF TGCGCCAGCAGCCAACCGGGACTAGCCCATGAGCAGTTCTTC